In its sample, the clone carrying this T cell receptor (beta chain) was seen many times. Its antigen remains unknown. The data are from a study of T cells in Graves' hyperthyroidism and ophthalmopathy. In the study overall: At initial diagnosis, before any treatment had begun, peripheral blood was obtained. Study-level results: From stable hyperthyroidism, ophthalmopathy was separated by a 13 V-J model.

Diagnoses were established using clinical symptoms, serum thyroxine and TRAb, thyroid ultrasound and orbital computed tomography. RNA transcripts provided the source from which TCR beta CDR3 regions were amplified. A set of HTBI primers served as the primers for a first-round RT-PCR of the TCR CDR3. A single record per CDR3 protein comes from TCRdb applying MiXCR to the multiplex PCR reads. The table lists about 760,000 distinct CDR3 sequences, about a third of them singletons, with roughly 31% in the top ten. Trimming removed 5 bases from V and 10 bases from J; junction bases left unmatched: 3. This CDR3 has 11 amino acids. CDR1 is SEHNR, CDR2 FQNEAQ, per germline (reference sequence).

Sequenced: blood. This chain joins TRBV7-9 and TRBJ1-1; 8 bases fit TRBD1. The TCR comes from a woman in her thirties or forties with Graves' hyperthyroidism. Here the CDR3 DNA reads TGTGCCAGCAGCGGTACAGGGGGAGCTTTCTTT. Protein product: CASSGTGGAFF.